The T cell receptor beta chain under discussion was sequenced for a study of blood T cell repertoires in COVID-19. TCRdb's table, derived via immunoSEQ multiplex PCR, lists solely in-frame clones and lacks some. This sample yields 150,000 to 200,000 clones, of which about 80% are seen a single time; 5.5% to 7.5% belongs to the top ten. The CDR3 consists of 13 residues. V was shortened by 9 bases and J by 3 bases, with 14 bases between the two germline ends. Germline CDR1 and CDR2: SNHLY and FYNNEI. The TCR originated in a woman aged 40 to 50 with COVID-19, enrolled during active disease. V usage is TRBV2 and J usage is TRBJ1-2; maybe TRBD1 (6 bases). The sample comprised peripheral blood. The DNA of the CDR3 is TGTGCCAGTAAACTACAGGGAGACTATGGCTACACCTTC. It specifies CASKLQGDYGYTF.